The 26 T cell receptor beta chains presented below share a single source sample, sequenced in a study of chemoradiotherapy in HPV16-positive cancers. Produced via immunoSEQ multiplex PCR; TCRdb's table is partial and in-frame only. The sample lists tens of thousands of clones, roughly 84% seen once, with around 5.5% in the top ten. Specimen: blood, collected from a patient who underwent chemoradiotherapy. These TCRs come from a human donor with HPV-associated anogenital cancer.

The genes are TRBV19 and TRBJ2-3, with 8 bases aligning to TRBD2. CDR1 LNHDA and CDR2 SQIVND come from the germline V gene (reference sequence). This CDR3 has 16 amino acids. J gave up 0 bases and V 5 bases, and 7 bases lay outside the gene matches. In nucleotides, the CDR3 is TGTGCCAGTAGTCCGAGGAGCGGGGGTAGCACAGATACGCAGTATTTT. Its translation: CASSPRSGGSTDTQYF.

The chain combines TRBV7-2 with TRBJ1-5, with no clear D. Germline V gives CDR1 SGHTA, CDR2 FQGNSA. The CDR3 is 13 residues long. V was clipped by 2 bases and J by 4 bases, with 6 bases between them. DNA of the CDR3: TGTGCCAGCAGCTTAAAGGAAAATCAGCCCCAGCATTTT. Translated, it gives CASSLKENQPQHF.

The sample holds a few counts of this clone. The chain carries TRBV7-8 and TRBJ2-7, with TRBD1 matching 7 bases. The J segment lost 2 bases and the V segment lost 4 bases, leaving 5 bases of the junction unmatched. Looked up from germline, CDR1 is SGHVS and CDR2 is FQNEAQ. The CDR3 has 14 amino acids. The CDR3: CASSYKQGPYEQYV. The CDR3 DNA follows: TGTGCCAGCAGCTACAAACAGGGGCCCTACGAGCAGTACGTC.

This clone was counted a single time. This rearrangement joins TRBV5-1 to TRBJ2-5; 10 bases fit TRBD1. V shed 4 bases, J shed 5 bases, and the junction held 5 bases outside the gene matches. The CDR3 spans 14 residues. Germline values: CDR1 SGHRS, CDR2 YFSETQ. The chain's CDR3 is CASSGGQGRETQYF. In DNA, the CDR3 is TGCGCCAGCAGCGGGGGACAGGGGAGGGAGACCCAGTACTTC.

The chain carries TRBV27 and TRBJ1-5, with TRBD1 matching over 9 bases. Losses at the gene ends were 5 bases for V and 1 base for J; bases not matched to a gene: 3. The CDR3 contains 15 residues. CDR1 and CDR2 from the germline V gene are MNHEY and SMNVEV (reference sequence). CDR3 DNA sequence: TGTGCCAGCAGTGAACAGGGGGCAAGCAATCAGCCCCAGCATTTT. Residues: CASSEQGASNQPQHF.

The V gene is TRBV2, the J gene TRBJ1-3, with D tentatively TRBD1 (5 bases). Germline V CDR1 and CDR2: SNHLY, FYNNEI. This CDR3 is 15 amino acids long. V lost 6 bases to trimming and J lost 0 bases, with 12 bases between them. The CDR3 region has the DNA TGTGCCAGCAGGGCAGGGACCCCCTCTGGAAACACCATATATTTT. Translated, it gives CASRAGTPSGNTIYF.

The chain is built from TRBV5-6 and TRBJ1-6, with no clear D. Germline-derived CDR1 and CDR2 are SGHDT and YYEEEE. Trimming cost V 3 bases and J 3 bases, with 16 bases left between them. The CDR3 is 17 residues long. The CDR3 region is CASSSRRTQFYNSPLHF. CDR3 coding DNA: TGTGCCAGCAGCTCCAGACGGACCCAATTCTATAATTCACCCCTCCACTTT.

The chain carries TRBV5-1 and TRBJ1-3; 9 nucleotides match TRBD1. The CDR3 is 17 residues long. V shed 3 bases, J shed 4 bases, and the junction held 11 bases outside the gene matches. From germline, CDR1 is SGHRS and CDR2 YFSETQ. The CDR3 loop is CASSSTNRGLLGNTIYF. The CDR3 region has the DNA TGCGCCAGCAGCTCGACTAACAGGGGGCTTCTGGGAAACACCATATATTTT.

This chain links TRBV6-6 with TRBJ2-1; 8 bases agree with TRBD2. This CDR3 is 16 amino acids long. V gave up 6 bases and J gave up 7 bases; unmatched junction bases: 14. The V gene's germline CDR1 is MNHNY and CDR2 SVGAGI (reference sequence). The CDR3 loop reads CASRQSRGGLGNEQFF. For the CDR3, the DNA is TGTGCCAGCAGACAGTCACGGGGGGGGCTCGGGAATGAGCAGTTCTTC.

The genes are TRBV5-1 and TRBJ2-7; 7 bases line up with TRBD2. The CDR3 is 16 residues long. CDR1 is SGHRS and CDR2 is YFSETQ in the germline V gene. Unmatched junction bases numbered 11, after V lost 1 base and J lost 4 bases. CDR3 sequence (DNA): TGCGCCAGCAGCTTGACCTCGGGGGGAGGCGGTTACGAGCAGTACTTC. Translating it yields CASSLTSGGGGYEQYF.

The rearrangement joins TRBV7-2 to TRBJ1-2, with D maybe TRBD1 (5 bases). Germline V gives CDR1 SGHTA, CDR2 FQGNSA. V was cut by 2 bases and J by 4 bases, with 11 bases left in between. This CDR3 contains 14 residues. CDR3 sequence: CASSLSAGSYGYTF. In DNA, the CDR3 is TGTGCCAGCAGCTTAAGTGCAGGGTCCTATGGCTACACCTTC.

This clone occurred once. The chain has TRBV27 and TRBJ2-3; D is unclear. The CDR3 has 12 amino acids. V lost 6 bases and J lost 6, with 10 bases in between. CDR1 is MNHEY and CDR2 is SMNVEV in the germline V gene (reference sequence). The CDR3 here is CASRSPRDTQYF. CDR3 DNA: TGTGCCAGCAGAAGCCCGCGGGATACGCAGTATTTT.

The chain is built from TRBV2 and TRBJ1-6, with D perhaps TRBD1 (5 bases). The CDR3 runs to 16 residues. Germline loops: CDR1 SNHLY, CDR2 FYNNEI. V lost 2 bases to trimming and J lost 9 bases, with 17 bases between them. The CDR3 sequence is CASSERPGPLSSPLHF. CDR3 DNA sequence: TGTGCCAGCAGTGAAAGGCCGGGGCCCCTTTCTTCACCCCTCCACTTT.

The chain uses TRBV5-1 and TRBJ1-1; maybe TRBD1 (5 bases). The length of the CDR3 is 12 residues. V lost 3 bases, J lost 3 bases, and 6 bases lay in between. Germline V CDR1 and CDR2: SGHRS, YFSETQ. Written as DNA, the CDR3 is TGCGCCAGCAGCTGGGGGGACACTGAAGCTTTCTTT. Translated: CASSWGDTEAFF.

This clone was observed a single time. V and J are TRBV6-5 and TRBJ2-7, with D possibly matching TRBD2 (5 bases). Trimming took off 7 bases at V and 1 base at J, with 14 bases between the two ends. Germline V lookup: CDR1 MNHEY, CDR2 SVGAGI. The CDR3 is 14 amino acids. The DNA of the CDR3 is TGTGCCAGCACTCCCCTAGGACTGTCCTACGAGCAGTACTTC. Encoded protein: CASTPLGLSYEQYF.

The chain is built from TRBV9 and TRBJ1-3; the D is unclear. The germline gives CDR1 SGDLS, CDR2 YYNGEE. V was clipped by 0 bases and J by 0 bases, with 10 bases between them. The CDR3 is 16 residues long. The CDR3 here is CASSVAGRFSGNTIYF. As DNA, the CDR3 is TGTGCCAGCAGCGTAGCTGGCCGCTTCTCTGGAAACACCATATATTTT.

This clone turned up a few times. The CDR3, as DNA: TGTGCCAGCAGCTTAAGGGGGAATGAGCAGTTCTTC. Its translation: CASSLRGNEQFF. The chain joins TRBV7-9 to TRBJ2-1, with D possibly matching TRBD1 (6 bases). Trimming removed 2 bases at V and 7 bases at J, with 6 bases between. Germline CDR1 SEHNR, CDR2 FQNEAQ (reference sequence). This CDR3 comprises 12 residues.

The table lists this clone with a count of one. This chain connects TRBV27 to TRBJ2-7; weak D call: TRBD1 (5 bases). Trimming took off 1 base at V and 5 bases at J, with 15 bases between the two ends. CDR1 MNHEY and CDR2 SMNVEV come from the germline V gene (reference sequence). The CDR3 is made up of 15 amino acids. In DNA form, the CDR3 reads TGTGCCAGCAGTTTATTGGCAGGGTTTCCCGACGAGCAGTACTTC. It encodes CASSLLAGFPDEQYF.

The chain couples TRBV7-2 to TRBJ2-3; maybe TRBD2 (6 bases). The CDR3 runs to 14 residues. The germline CDR1 and CDR2 sequences are SGHTA and FQGNSA. The ends were cut back, 5 bases at V and 5 bases at J, with 14 bases in the middle. CDR3 nucleotides: TGTGCCAGCAGCCCCGGGCCCGGGGGAGATACGCAGTATTTT. This sequence encodes CASSPGPGGDTQYF.

The chain carries TRBV5-4 and TRBJ2-7; 10 positions match TRBD1. Trimming at V came to 4 bases and at J to 4 bases, leaving 11 bases not matched to a gene. The CDR3 consists of 16 residues. CDR1 and CDR2 (germline): SGHNT, YYREEE (reference sequence). The CDR3 nucleotides read TGTGCCAGCAGCCTCGGGAGGGACAGGGGTTATTACGAGCAGTACTTC. Amino acid sequence: CASSLGRDRGYYEQYF.

This chain links TRBV19 with TRBJ2-3; no reliable D call. V was cut by 5 bases and J by 0 bases, with 15 bases left in between. The CDR3 loop spans 16 amino acids. Germline CDR1 is LNHDA and CDR2 is SQIVND (reference sequence). The CDR3 DNA reads TGTGCCAGTAGTTCGTGGCCAAAGATTAGCACAGATACGCAGTATTTT. Its protein product is CASSSWPKISTDTQYF.

The chain has TRBV12-1 and TRBJ1-5; the table names TRBD1, a call not compared with the DNA. TRBV12-1 is noted as a pseudogene. The CDR3 loop spans 18 amino acids. The CDR3 nucleotides are TGTGCCAGCAGTCGGGATGGACAGGAACAAAGAGGTAATCAGCCCCAGCATTTT. This codes for CASSRDGQEQRGNQPQHF.

This sequence joins TRBV5-1 and TRBJ2-3, with 9 nucleotides matching TRBD1. J was trimmed by 3 bases and V by 4 bases; bases with no gene match: 6. Germline V gene lookup returns CDR1 SGHRS and CDR2 YFSETQ. This CDR3 is 15 amino acids long. CDR3 sequence (DNA): TGCGCCAGCAGCATGGGACAGGGTGGGACAGATACGCAGTATTTT. The encoded protein is CASSMGQGGTDTQYF.

This clone was picked up one time. The CDR3 protein is CASRPTSGAGELFF. Written as DNA, the CDR3 is TGTGCCAGCAGGCCAACTAGCGGCGCCGGGGAGCTGTTTTTT. The V and J genes are TRBV9 and TRBJ2-2; 8 bases agree with TRBD2. V gave up 5 bases and J gave up 6 bases; unmatched junction bases: 6. CDR1 is SGDLS, CDR2 YYNGEE, per germline. The CDR3 is 14 amino acids. Variable domain in full (rest from reference TRBV9 and TRBJ2-2): DSGVTQTPKHLITATGQRVTLRCSPRSGDLSVYWYQQSLDQGLQFLIQYYNGEERAKGNILERFSAQQFPDLHSELNLSSLELGDSALYFCASRPTSGAGELFFGEGSRLTVL.

The V and J genes are TRBV4-1 and TRBJ1-3; D is unresolved. This CDR3 is 16 amino acids long. V lost 0 bases and J lost 1, with 10 bases in between. Germline CDR1 reads MGHRA; CDR2 reads YSYEKL. CDR3: CASSQETGYSGNTIYF. CDR3 in DNA: TGCGCCAGCAGCCAAGAGACGGGGTATTCTGGAAACACCATATATTTT.

A few counts support this clone. The chain is built from TRBV14 and TRBJ1-2, with a weak D call TRBD1 (6 bases). Trimming pared 2 bases from V and 8 bases from J, leaving 9 bases between. The CDR3 has 12 amino acids. Germline V lookup: CDR1 SGHDN, CDR2 FVKESK. The CDR3: CASSQYREGYTF. The CDR3 DNA follows: TGTGCCAGCAGCCAATACAGGGAGGGCTACACCTTC.